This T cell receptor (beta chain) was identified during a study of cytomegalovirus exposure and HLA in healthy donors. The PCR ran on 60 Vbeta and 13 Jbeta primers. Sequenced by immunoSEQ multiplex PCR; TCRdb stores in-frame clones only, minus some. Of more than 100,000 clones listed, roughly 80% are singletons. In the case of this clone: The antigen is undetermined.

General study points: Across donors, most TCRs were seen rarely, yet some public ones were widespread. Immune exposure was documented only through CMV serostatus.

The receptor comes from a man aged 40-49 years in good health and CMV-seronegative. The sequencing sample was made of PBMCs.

CDR3 sequence reads: CASSLAGQGDHEQYF. In DNA form, the CDR3 reads TGTGCCAGCAGCTTAGCAGGGCAGGGGGACCACGAGCAGTACTTC. The chain has TRBV11-3 and TRBJ2-7; 7 bases map to TRBD1. The ends lost 1 base at V and 5 bases at J; junction bases unmatched: 8. This CDR3 is 15 amino acids long. Germline assignment: CDR1 SGHNT and CDR2 YENEEA.